The T cell receptor beta chain described here comes from a study of CD8 T cells in ankylosing spondylitis. Quantitative 5'-RACE with molecular barcodes generated TCR beta libraries. TCRdb analysed the 5' RACE reads with MiXCR anew, one entry per CDR3 protein. Of 650,000 to 800,000 distinct CDR3 sequences detected, roughly 19% appear once; the ten largest clones hold 19%. Points from the study as a whole: Blood from ankylosing spondylitis patients appeared to carry a characteristic roughly 8-variant TCR beta motif.

As regards this clonotype: Antigen specificity is unknown.

With V trimmed by 6 bases and J by 1 base, 4 bases remained unmatched. The CDR3 loop spans 17 amino acids. CDR1 is SGHVS and CDR2 is FQNEAQ in the germline V gene. The genes are TRBV7-8 and TRBJ2-3; 16 bases map to TRBD2. The sequence was collected from a male donor with ankylosing spondylitis. The source material was blood, either unsorted or a sorted T cell fraction (not recorded which). CDR3 sequence reads: CASRTGTSGGGTDTQYF. CDR3 DNA sequence: TGTGCCAGCAGGACCGGGACTAGCGGGGGGGGCACAGATACGCAGTATTTT.